Listed below are T cell receptor beta chains from one sample, sequenced in a study of CD4 T cells in relation to SARS-CoV-2 and coronaviruses. Their recognized antigens are unknown. The data were produced by immunoSEQ multiplex PCR, yet TCRdb's version contains in-frame clones alone and is incomplete. The table has around 20,000 clones, 70% to 75% seen once. Sequences were obtained from CD4+ T cells from PBMCs, cultured in vitro. The receptors were sampled from a human donor in good health. Both conserved end residues are part of each CDR3. D genes are given only for firm matches. Where a row states a size, it is once, few, many or the class of an expanded clone; other rows omit it.

>TRBV5-6|TRBJ2-3|.|.
TGTGCCAGCAGCTCCCGGTCTAGCACAGATACGCAGTATTTT
CASSSRSSTDTQYF
>TRBV9|TRBJ2-2|.|few
TGTGCCAGCAGCGTCGGGGTAGCGCTAAACACCGGGGAGCTGTTTTTT
CASSVGVALNTGELFF
>TRBV12-3/TRBV12-4|TRBJ1-1|.|large
TGTGCCAGCAGAACTAACGGTAACACTGAAGCTTTCTTT
CASRTNGNTEAFF
>TRBV12-3/TRBV12-4|TRBJ1-4|.|.
TGTGCCAGCAAAAAGGACACGAGACTGTTTTTT
CASKKDTRLFF
>TRBV9|TRBJ2-1|TRBD2|.
TGTGCCAGCAGCGTTTTTGGGACTAGCGGTTACAATGAGCAGTTCTTC
CASSVFGTSGYNEQFF
>TRBV4-3|TRBJ1-3|.|.
TGCGCCAGCAGCCAAGACCTCCTCGACAGTGGTTCTGGAAACACCATATATTTT
CASSQDLLDSGSGNTIYF
>TRBV29-1|TRBJ2-3|TRBD1|few
TGCAGCGTGGGTGGGGACAGGGGGCACTCTGATACGCAGTATTTT
CSVGGDRGHSDTQYF
>TRBV3-1/TRBV3-2|TRBJ1-1|.|few
TGTGCCAGCAGCCAAGGGTCTTGGCAGAAAAACACTGAAGCTTTCTTT
CASSQGSWQKNTEAFF
>TRBV6-5|TRBJ2-3|.|.
TGTGCCAGCAGAGGGGATACGCAGTATTTT
CASRGDTQYF
>TRBV9|TRBJ2-3|.|.
TGTGCCAGCAGCGTAGCGAACCGGGCAGATACGCAGTATTTT
CASSVANRADTQYF
>TRBV4-2|TRBJ1-5|.|few
TGTGCCAGCAGCCCAACGGGGGAGCAGCCCCAGCATTTT
CASSPTGEQPQHF
>TRBV7-2|TRBJ2-5|TRBD2|.
TGTGCCACCAGAGATAGCGGGAGAGGAGAGACCCAGTACTTC
CATRDSGRGETQYF
>TRBV6-5|TRBJ2-3|TRBD2|.
TGTGCCAGCAGTCGGCGGGAGAGCACAGATACGCAGTATTTT
CASSRRESTDTQYF
>TRBV7-3|TRBJ2-1|TRBD2|.
TGTGCCAGCAACCCGGGACTAGCGGGTTACAATGAGCAGTTCTTC
CASNPGLAGYNEQFF
>TRBV2|TRBJ2-1|TRBD2|.
TGTGCCAGTCCGAGCGGGGGAATTCACAATGAGCAGTTCTTC
CASPSGGIHNEQFF
>TRBV19|TRBJ2-3|TRBD1|.
TGTGCCAGTAATTTGGGACAGGGTCCCACAGATACGCAGTATTTT
CASNLGQGPTDTQYF
>TRBV6-6|TRBJ1-5|TRBD1|.
TGTGCCAGCATGCCGGGACAGGGATACCAGCCCCAGCATTTT
CASMPGQGYQPQHF
>TRBV7-2|TRBJ1-4|TRBD1|.
TGTGCCACCCGACGAGGACAGGGGGAAAAACTGTTTTTT
CATRRGQGEKLFF
>TRBV25-1|TRBJ2-2|.|.
TGTGCCAGCAGTGAATTTGGCCGCAACACCGGGGAGCTGTTTTTT
CASSEFGRNTGELFF
>TRBV7-2|TRBJ1-2|.|.
TGTGCCAGCAGCTTAGGGGGAAATCGAGACAGGCGCTTC
CASSLGGNRDRRF
>TRBV19|TRBJ2-1|TRBD2|once
TGTGCCACGGGGGGGGAGACTAGCGGGAGAGGGAATGAGCAGTTCTTC
CATGGETSGRGNEQFF
>TRBV30|TRBJ2-2|.|few
TGTGCCTGGAGTCGACTGGCGAACACCGGGGAGCTGTTTTTT
CAWSRLANTGELFF
>TRBV5-1|TRBJ1-1|.|.
TGCGCCAGCAGCCAACAGACGAACACTGAAGCTTTCTTT
CASSQQTNTEAFF
>TRBV7-3|TRBJ2-2|.|.
TGTGCCAGCAGCTTAACCTTAGACACCGGGGAGCTGTTTTTT
CASSLTLDTGELFF
>TRBV3-1/TRBV3-2|TRBJ2-2|TRBD1|.
TGTGCCAGCAGCCAAGATGGGACAGCCTACACCGGGGAGCTGTTTTTT
CASSQDGTAYTGELFF
>TRBV4-3|TRBJ1-6|TRBD1|.
TGCGCCAGCAGCCAAGGCACAGGGGGTGGCACCTATAATTCACCCCTCCACTTT
CASSQGTGGGTYNSPLHF
>TRBV19|TRBJ1-5|TRBD1|.
TGTGCCAGTAGTGCGGGACAGGGCCCCCAGCATTTT
CASSAGQGPQHF
>TRBV4-2|TRBJ2-7|.|.
TGTGCCAGCAGCCAAGAAGGCGGAAGGGTCTCGACTTCCTACGAGCAGTACTTC
CASSQEGGRVSTSYEQYF
>TRBV7-3|TRBJ1-1|.|.
TGTGCCAGCAGCAAGGGGGGACCCAACACTGAAGCTTTCTTT
CASSKGGPNTEAFF
>TRBV9|TRBJ2-1|TRBD2|.
TGTGCCAGCAGCGTAGACTTAGCGGGAGAGGGTGGGCATGAGCAGTTCTTC
CASSVDLAGEGGHEQFF
>TRBV3-1/TRBV3-2|TRBJ2-3|.|.
TGTGCCAGCAGGGACCAGGGGCTTAGCACAGATACGCAGTATTTT
CASRDQGLSTDTQYF
>TRBV6-5|TRBJ2-7|TRBD2|once
TGTGCCAGCGACAGTGAGGGAGGGAGGGACGAGCAGTACTTC
CASDSEGGRDEQYF
>TRBV5-6|TRBJ2-2|.|few
TGTGCCAGCAGCTCTCTCGGACACCCCACGGACACCGGGGAGCTGTTTTTT
CASSSLGHPTDTGELFF
>TRBV9|TRBJ1-6|.|.
TGTGCCAGCAGCCCCCGACCGACTTATAATTCACCCCTCCACTTT
CASSPRPTYNSPLHF
>TRBV7-9|TRBJ2-2|.|.
TGTGCCAGCAGTGGGCAGGGGATCTCCGGGGAGCTGTTTTTT
CASSGQGISGELFF
>TRBV18|TRBJ2-7|TRBD1|.
TGTGCCAGCTCACCAACAAGACAGGGGGGACACGAGCAGTACTTC
CASSPTRQGGHEQYF
>TRBV5-1|TRBJ2-3|.|.
TGCGCCAGCAGCGGGGCACAGGGTAGCGCCCTCGGGACAGATACGCAGTATTTT
CASSGAQGSALGTDTQYF
>TRBV4-3|TRBJ1-3|.|.
TGCGCCAGCAGCCGCGACAGGACGGTTGGAAACACCATATATTTT
CASSRDRTVGNTIYF
>TRBV2|TRBJ1-2|.|.
TGTGCCAGCAGTGAAAGGAACTATGGCTACACCTTC
CASSERNYGYTF
>TRBV28|TRBJ1-4|TRBD1|.
TGTGCCAGCAGTTTAAGGCAGGGGGGTGAAAAACTGTTTTTT
CASSLRQGGEKLFF
>TRBV29-1|TRBJ1-2|TRBD1|few
TGCAGCGTTCGATTAGGGACAGTTAACTATGGCTACACCTTC
CSVRLGTVNYGYTF
>TRBV6-1|TRBJ2-3|TRBD1|.
TGTGCCAGCAGTGAAGTGAGCAGGGGGAGAGATACGCAGTATTTT
CASSEVSRGRDTQYF
>TRBV7-2|TRBJ2-3|TRBD2|.
TGTGCCAGCAGACCGCTAGCGGGAGGGCTTAGCACAGATACGCAGTATTTT
CASRPLAGGLSTDTQYF
>TRBV5-4|TRBJ2-3|TRBD2|.
TGTGCCAGCAGCTTGGAGCGGGGCACCCGCACAGATACGCAGTATTTT
CASSLERGTRTDTQYF
>TRBV5-4|TRBJ2-2|.|.
TGTGCCAGCAGCTCAACAACCGGGGAGCTGTTTTTT
CASSSTTGELFF
>TRBV2|TRBJ2-1|.|few
TGTGCCGGGAAGGGCGGGATTTCCTACAATGAGCAGTTCTTC
CAGKGGISYNEQFF
>TRBV5-6|TRBJ1-4|.|.
TGTGCCAGCAGCAAACCGCTCCGTGAAAAACTGTTTTTT
CASSKPLREKLFF
>TRBV12-5|TRBJ2-1|.|.
TGTGCTAGTGGTTTGGGGGGGGAGCAGTTCTTC
CASGLGGEQFF
>TRBV4-1|TRBJ2-1|TRBD2|.
TGCGCCAGCAGCCAAGCTAGCGGGAGTTCGAATGAGCAGTTCTTC
CASSQASGSSNEQFF
>TRBV7-2|TRBJ1-5|.|.
TGTGCCAGCAGCTTAGCCCTGGGGAGCAATCAGCCCCAGCATTTT
CASSLALGSNQPQHF
>TRBV27|TRBJ2-1|.|.
TGTGCCAGCAATACATTCCGGGAAGGGGGCAATGAGCAGTTCTTC
CASNTFREGGNEQFF
>TRBV11-1|TRBJ2-2|TRBD2|.
TGTGCCAGCAGCTTAACTAGCGGAGGCGGGGAGCTGTTTTTT
CASSLTSGGGELFF
>TRBV19|TRBJ2-1|.|once
TGTGCCAGTATCGGCGGGGTCTCCTACAATGAGCAGTTCTTC
CASIGGVSYNEQFF
>TRBV2|TRBJ2-3|.|.
TGTGCCAGCAGTGAAGATGGCGAAGCTAGCACAGATACGCAGTATTTT
CASSEDGEASTDTQYF